This T cell receptor beta chain came from a study of blood T cell repertoires in COVID-19. Overall study context: The cDNA or gDNA used as material had been derived from T cells, B-cell-depleted T cells, or PBMCs.

Measured with immunoSEQ multiplex PCR; TCRdb has only the in-frame clones, and not every one. Seen here are around 400,000 clones, approximately 90% observed once, and the top ten hold 0.8% to 0.9%. CDR3 length equals 14 residues. V shed 4 bases and J shed 3 bases, with 13 bases lying between them. Germline lookup yields CDR1 SGHDN and CDR2 FVKESK. Assignment of participants to cohorts was predicated upon participant-reported clinical history. The source of this sequence is a woman in her forties who had been exposed to COVID-19. Source material: PBMCs or T cells enriched from blood (not recorded which). V usage is TRBV14 and J usage is TRBJ2-7, with D perhaps TRBD1 (6 bases). The DNA of the CDR3 is TGTGCCAGCAGCCCCGTCTGGACAGTCTACGAGCAGTACTTC. Translation: CASSPVWTVYEQYF.